A single TCR beta chain is shown here with its context. The antigen remains undetermined. The data are from a study of OX40 agonist ivuxolimab in advanced cancers. Study conclusions and caveats: Near-lowest levels of clonal expansion characterized partial responders at 0.1-3.0 mg/kg.

Autoimmune disease history or systemic immunosuppression led to patient exclusion. Sequenced by immunoSEQ multiplex PCR; TCRdb stores in-frame clones only, minus some. The sample records about 94,000 clones, roughly 89% being singletons. The clonotype originates from an adult with an advanced solid tumor such as melanoma, head and neck, liver or kidney cancer. Material: CD4+ or CD8+ T cells sorted from blood, obtained in a trial of the OX40 agonist ivuxolimab.

CDR3 protein: CASTPPGTSHYNEQFF. The CDR3 region has the DNA TGTGCCAGCACCCCCCCCGGGACTAGCCACTACAATGAGCAGTTCTTC. This chain connects TRBV9 to TRBJ2-1; the match to TRBD2 covers 9 bases. Germline lookup yields CDR1 SGDLS and CDR2 YYNGEE. This CDR3 has 16 residues. The V segment lost 6 bases and the J segment 3 bases; nucleotides outside the gene matches: 10.